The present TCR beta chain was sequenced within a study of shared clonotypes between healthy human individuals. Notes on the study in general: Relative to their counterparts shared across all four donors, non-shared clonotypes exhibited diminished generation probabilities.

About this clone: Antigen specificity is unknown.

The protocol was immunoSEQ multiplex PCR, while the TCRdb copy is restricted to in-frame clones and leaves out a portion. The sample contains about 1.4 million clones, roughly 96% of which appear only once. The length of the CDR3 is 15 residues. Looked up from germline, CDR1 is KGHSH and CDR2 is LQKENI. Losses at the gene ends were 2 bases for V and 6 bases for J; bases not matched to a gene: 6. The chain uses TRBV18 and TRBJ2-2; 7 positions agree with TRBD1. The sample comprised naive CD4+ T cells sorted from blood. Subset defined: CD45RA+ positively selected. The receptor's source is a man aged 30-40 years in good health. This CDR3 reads CASSPGTGVSGELFF. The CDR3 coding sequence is TGTGCCAGCTCACCAGGAACAGGGGTCTCCGGGGAGCTGTTTTTT.